This TCR beta chain was sequenced during a study of cytomegalovirus exposure and HLA in healthy donors. Study context: The approximately 120 validation repertoires, a later analysis reported, used the same platform as the 700 or so repertoires from the first cohort. Findings of the study overall: The authors listed 164 TCR beta chains as cytomegalovirus-associated. According to reports, the classifier identified cytomegalovirus status with high specificity and sensitivity.

TCRdb's table, derived via immunoSEQ multiplex PCR, lists solely in-frame clones and lacks some. The sample shows about 110,000 clones, approximately 85% of them seen only once. The CDR3 extends over 11 amino acids. The V gene end was trimmed by 8 bases and the J gene end by 8 bases; junction bases not matched to a gene: 2. Germline CDR1 and CDR2: MNHNS and SASEGT. As to this clone: Its target is unknown.

Sequencing used PBMCs. The chain employs TRBV6-1 and TRBJ2-2, with 7 nucleotides matching TRBD1. The sequence derives from a woman aged 18-35 years in good health and CMV-seronegative. CDR3 coding DNA: TGTGCCAGCGGCAGGGGGGGGGAGCTGTTTTTT. This gives the protein CASGRGGELFF.